The rows below give T cell receptor beta chains drawn from one sample of a study of T cell changes during pregnancy in multiple sclerosis. Generated by immunoSEQ multiplex PCR, the TCRdb table keeps only in-frame clones and is missing some. The sample records more than 20,000 clones, approximately 90% being singletons. This specimen consisted of CD4+ T cells from peripheral blood mononuclear cells, obtained after pregnancy. The receptor set was obtained from a female donor in good health, enrolled as a control in a pregnancy study. Both conserved end residues are part of each CDR3. The order of the fields is J gene, clone size, D gene, V gene, CDR3 DNA, CDR3 protein. The D gene is left open where the match is weak. Rows may omit the clone size; those that give it use once, few, many or a size class.

TRBJ2-3	-	TRBD2	TRBV19	TGTGCCAGTAGTATGCGACTAGCGGGAGTAGGTGATACGCAGTATTTT	CASSMRLAGVGDTQYF
TRBJ2-1	-	TRBD1	TRBV28	TGTGCCAGCAGTTTATCACCGTGGACAGGGGGCGGCGATGAGCAGTTCTTC	CASSLSPWTGGGDEQFF
TRBJ2-1	-	TRBD1	TRBV4-1	TGCGCCAGCAGCCTCGCCGGGACAGCCTACAATGAGCAGTTCTTC	CASSLAGTAYNEQFF
TRBJ2-2	-	-	TRBV1	TGCACCAGCAGACCGGGTAGCGGGGGGGCGAGGACCGGGGAGCTGTTTTTT	CTSRPGSGGARTGELFF
TRBJ2-3	-	TRBD2	TRBV4-3	TGCGCCAGCAGCCAAGATAGCGGGAGCACAGATACGCAGTATTTT	CASSQDSGSTDTQYF
TRBJ1-6	-	-	TRBV7-9	TGTGCCAGCAGCTTACTTGGTCAGGCTTCACCCCTCCACTTT	CASSLLGQASPLHF
TRBJ2-3	-	TRBD1	TRBV29-1	TGCAGCGTCCGAGGCTCGACAGGGGCCAGCACAGATACGCAGTATTTT	CSVRGSTGASTDTQYF
TRBJ1-2	few	-	TRBV9	TGTGCCAGCAGCGTAGGGGGGACTAGCTATGGCTACACCTTC	CASSVGGTSYGYTF
TRBJ1-1	-	-	TRBV18	TGTGCCAGCTCACCTGGGCAGAACACTGAAGCTTTCTTT	CASSPGQNTEAFF
TRBJ1-1	few	-	TRBV7-3	TGTGCCAGCAGGGATAACAACAGGGATGAAGCTTTCTTT	CASRDNNRDEAFF
TRBJ1-5	-	-	TRBV18	TGTGCCAGCTCAAAGGAGGGGCTTAGCAATCAGCCCCAGCATTTT	CASSKEGLSNQPQHF
TRBJ2-3	-	-	TRBV10-3	TGTGCCATCAGTGAGTCGGCAGGGAAGCCAGATACGCAGTATTTT	CAISESAGKPDTQYF
TRBJ1-5	-	-	TRBV30	TGTGCCTGGAGTGTACGGGGTTTTCAGCCCCAGCATTTT	CAWSVRGFQPQHF
TRBJ1-6	-	-	TRBV12-5	TGTGCTAGTGGTTGGGGGCCGCCTTCACCCCTCCACTTT	CASGWGPPSPLHF
TRBJ2-3	-	-	TRBV27	TGTGCCAGCCGCTTGCTAGGAAGCACAGATACGCAGTATTTT	CASRLLGSTDTQYF
TRBJ1-5	-	-	TRBV6-1	TGTGCCAGCAGTGAGGCCCCAGGCAATCAGCCCCAGCATTTT	CASSEAPGNQPQHF
TRBJ2-7	few	-	TRBV5-1	TGCGCCAGCAGTGCCGGGACGGGACACTACGAGCAGTACTTC	CASSAGTGHYEQYF
TRBJ1-2	-	-	TRBV5-1	TGCGCCAGCAGCTTGGAGGCGGAGAGCTATGGCTACACCTTC	CASSLEAESYGYTF
TRBJ1-1	-	TRBD1	TRBV6-1	TGTGCCAGCAGTGAAGTCCGGGACAGGGAGTGGAAAGCTTTCTTT	CASSEVRDREWKAFF
TRBJ2-3	-	-	TRBV28	TGTGCCAGCAGTTCCGGACAGACAGATACGCAGTATTTT	CASSSGQTDTQYF
TRBJ1-3	-	-	TRBV30	TGTGCCTGGAGTGTACCAGGGGCCGAAGTCTCTGGAAACACCATATATTTT	CAWSVPGAEVSGNTIYF
TRBJ2-2	-	TRBD2	TRBV2	TGTGCCAGCACTCGGACTAGCGGAATCACCGGGGAGCTGTTTTTT	CASTRTSGITGELFF
TRBJ2-7	-	TRBD1	TRBV7-2	TGTGCCAGCAGCCTCGGACAGGGGCACGAGCAGTACTTC	CASSLGQGHEQYF
TRBJ2-5	-	TRBD2	TRBV28	TGTGCCAGCAGCCGCTCTAGCGGGAGGAATTGGGAGACCCAGTACTTC	CASSRSSGRNWETQYF
TRBJ2-1	-	-	TRBV2	TGTGCCAGCAGTTTGATGTGGACAATCAATGAGCAGTTCTTC	CASSLMWTINEQFF
TRBJ2-3	-	-	TRBV10-3	TGTGCCATCAATCGAATGTGGACTCCGAGCACAGATACGCAGTATTTT	CAINRMWTPSTDTQYF
TRBJ2-1	-	-	TRBV9	TGTGCCAGCAGCGTAGATGGACAGCCCTACAATGAGCAGTTCTTC	CASSVDGQPYNEQFF
TRBJ2-3	-	-	TRBV4-1	TGCGCCAGCAGCCAACAACTAATCTACCCGACTAGACCCACAGATACGCAGTATTTT	CASSQQLIYPTRPTDTQYF
TRBJ2-3	-	TRBD2	TRBV5-1	TGCGCCAGCGGCGGACTAGCGGGGAGCACAGATACGCAGTATTTT	CASGGLAGSTDTQYF
TRBJ1-2	once	-	TRBV20-1	TGCAGTGCTAGACCCCTCTATGGCTACACCTTC	CSARPLYGYTF
TRBJ2-1	once	TRBD2	TRBV5-1	TGCGCCAGCGGGGGGGTTCGGTACAATGAGCAGTTCTTC	CASGGVRYNEQFF
TRBJ1-2	-	TRBD1	TRBV30	TGTGCCTGGAATAGGGACAGCCAACTCTATGGCTACACCTTC	CAWNRDSQLYGYTF
TRBJ2-3	-	TRBD2	TRBV6-5	TGTGCCAGCAGTCCCAGCGGGAGCTGGGATACGCAGTATTTT	CASSPSGSWDTQYF
TRBJ2-7	-	TRBD1	TRBV11-1	TGTGCCAGCAGCTTTACAGGGGTTTCCGGCTCCGAGCAGTACTTC	CASSFTGVSGSEQYF
TRBJ2-1	-	TRBD2	TRBV19	TGTGCCAGTAGTATAGTAGCGGGAGAGAACAATGAGCAGTTCTTC	CASSIVAGENNEQFF
TRBJ2-5	-	TRBD2	TRBV7-3	TGTGCCAGCAGCTTTAGCGGGGGACAACAGGAGACCCAGTACTTC	CASSFSGGQQETQYF
TRBJ2-5	-	-	TRBV6-6	TGTGCCAGCACCCCAGTCCCCCAAGAGACCCAGTACTTC	CASTPVPQETQYF
TRBJ2-1	-	TRBD1	TRBV6-4	TGTGCCAGCAGTGACGCGACAGGGGGACACAATGAGCAGTTCTTC	CASSDATGGHNEQFF
TRBJ1-5	-	-	TRBV28	TGTGCCAGCAGTTTTATAGGGGGAAGCAATCAGCCCCAGCATTTT	CASSFIGGSNQPQHF
TRBJ2-1	-	TRBD1	TRBV2	TGTGCCAGCGAAACAGGGGTCAGTGAGCAGTTCTTC	CASETGVSEQFF
TRBJ2-7	-	TRBD2	TRBV27	TGTGCCAGCAGTTTACCCGGGAGGATCTACGAGCAGTACTTC	CASSLPGRIYEQYF
TRBJ2-7	-	TRBD1	TRBV10-3	TGTGCCACCCAGGGACAGATCTACGAGCAGTACTTC	CATQGQIYEQYF
TRBJ2-5	-	-	TRBV10-3	TGTGCCATCAGTGTTGAGGTTGAAGAGACCCAGTACTTC	CAISVEVEETQYF
TRBJ1-2	-	TRBD1	TRBV10-3	TGTGCCATCAGGGGGGACAGGGGGGACTATGGCTACACCTTC	CAIRGDRGDYGYTF
TRBJ2-6	once	-	TRBV7-2	TGTGCCAGCAGCCCGAGGAGTCTCTCGGGGGCCAACGTCCTGACTTTC	CASSPRSLSGANVLTF
TRBJ1-2	-	-	TRBV4-3	TGCGCCAGCAGCCTTGGCCCGGGGGGCTACACCTTC	CASSLGPGGYTF